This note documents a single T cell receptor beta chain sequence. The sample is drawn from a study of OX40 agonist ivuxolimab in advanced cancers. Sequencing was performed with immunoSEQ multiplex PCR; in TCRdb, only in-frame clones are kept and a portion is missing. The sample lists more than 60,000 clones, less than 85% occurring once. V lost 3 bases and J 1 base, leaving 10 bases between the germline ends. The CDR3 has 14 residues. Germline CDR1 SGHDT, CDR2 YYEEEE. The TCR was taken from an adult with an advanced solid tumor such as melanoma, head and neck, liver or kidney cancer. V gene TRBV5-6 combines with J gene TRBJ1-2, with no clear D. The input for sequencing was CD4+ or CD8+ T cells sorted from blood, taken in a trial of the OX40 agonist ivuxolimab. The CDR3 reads CASSYRTFNYGYTF. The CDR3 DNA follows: TGTGCCAGCAGCTATCGGACCTTTAACTATGGCTACACCTTC. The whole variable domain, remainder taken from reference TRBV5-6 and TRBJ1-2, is DAGVTQSPTHLIKTRGQQVTLRCSPKSGHDTVSWYQQALGQGPQFIFQYYEEEERQRGNFPDRFSGHQFPNYSSELNVNALLLGDSALYLCASSYRTFNYGYTFGSGTRLTVV.